The rows below give T cell receptor beta chains drawn from one sample of a study of T cells in Graves' hyperthyroidism and ophthalmopathy. MiXCR, run by TCRdb on the multiplex PCR reads, gives a single entry per CDR3 protein. In the table there are around 250,000 distinct CDR3 sequences, approximately 15% of which are singletons. The source material was blood. The receptor source for this set is a woman aged 40 to 50 with Graves' hyperthyroidism that later progressed to Graves' ophthalmopathy. Both conserved end residues are part of each CDR3. The D gene is left open where the match is weak. Clone sizes are given selectively: once, few, many, or a class where the clone is expanded.

j_call v_call clone_size d_call cdr3_aa cdr3_nt
TRBJ2-6 TRBV6-1 many TRBD2 CASRRGGDVLGANVLTF TGTGCCAGCAGACGGGGAGGGGATGTCCTCGGGGCCAACGTCCTGACTTTC
TRBJ2-5 TRBV5-1 few - CASSWHYEEETQYF TGCGCCAGCAGCTGGCACTACGAGGAGGAGACCCAGTACTTC
TRBJ2-1 TRBV15 - - CATSSALGAESYNEQFF TGTGCCACCAGCAGCGCCTTGGGAGCGGAGAGTTACAATGAGCAGTTCTTC
TRBJ2-1 TRBV20-1 - - CSASNGLEQFF TGCAGTGCTAGTAACGGACTCGAGCAGTTCTTC
TRBJ2-1 TRBV28 many TRBD2 CASSLTGGGNEQFF TGTGCCAGCAGTTTAACGGGAGGGGGCAATGAGCAGTTCTTC
TRBJ2-1 TRBV10-3 many TRBD2 CAISASGIYHEQFF TGTGCCATCAGTGCTAGCGGGATTTATCATGAGCAGTTCTTC
TRBJ1-1 TRBV7-2 few - CASGDTENTEAFF TGTGCCAGCGGAGACACCGAGAACACTGAAGCTTTCTTT
TRBJ2-5 TRBV28 many TRBD2 CASSHLGTTETQYF TGTGCCAGCAGCCACCTCGGGACTACCGAGACCCAGTACTTC
TRBJ1-5 TRBV12-3/TRBV12-4 - - CDSSSLTGLISNQPLHF TGTGACAGCAGTTCCCTCACAGGGTTAATAAGCAATCAGCCCCTGCATTTT
TRBJ1-2 TRBV28 many TRBD1 CASSVPGGQGDYGYTF TGTGCCAGCAGTGTACCCGGAGGACAGGGGGACTATGGCTACACCTTC
TRBJ2-1 TRBV6-2/TRBV6-3 once TRBD1 CASSLGYRGAYNEQFF TGTGCCAGCAGCTTAGGTTACAGGGGTGCCTACAATGAGCAGTTCTTC
TRBJ2-3 TRBV6-2/TRBV6-3 few TRBD2 CASSYGLAGEGNTQYF TGTGCCAGCAGTTACGGACTAGCGGGAGAGGGAAATACGCAGTATTTT
TRBJ2-5 TRBV27 many TRBD1 CASSPTTQGVGETQYF TGTGCCAGCAGCCCTACCACCCAGGGGGTAGGAGAGACCCAGTACTTC
TRBJ1-3 TRBV27 - - CASRDQGSGNTIYF TGTGCCAGCAGGGACCAGGGCTCTGGAAACACCATATATTTT
TRBJ2-4 TRBV2 many - CASSDKGIGAKNIQYF TGTGCCAGCAGTGATAAGGGGATCGGGGCCAAAAACATTCAGTACTTC
TRBJ2-7 TRBV27 - - CASSLAGRAAYEQYF TGTGCCAGCAGTTTAGCGGGCAGGGCGGCCTACGAGCAGTACTTC
TRBJ1-4 TRBV28 many - CASRSQGEKLFF TGTGCCAGCAGAAGCCAGGGCGAAAAACTGTTTTTT
TRBJ2-3 TRBV28 many TRBD1 CASSLGTGGYVTDTQYF TGTGCCAGCAGTTTGGGGACAGGGGGCTATGTCACAGATACGCAGTATTTT
TRBJ2-1 TRBV7-9 - TRBD2 CASSLELGLAGYNEQFF TGTGCCAGCAGCTTAGAGTTAGGACTAGCGGGTTACAATGAGCAGTTCTTC
TRBJ2-2 TRBV24-1 many - CATSDLEQNDANTGELFF TGTGCCACCAGTGATTTGGAGCAGAACGACGCGAACACCGGGGAGCTGTTTTTT
TRBJ1-1 TRBV10-2 many - CASRMGGTEAFF TGCGCCAGCAGAATGGGGGGCACTGAAGCTTTCTTT
TRBJ2-7 TRBV24-1 few - CATSDRGGYEQYF TGTGCCACCAGTGACCGGGGCGGGTACGAGCAGTACTTC
TRBJ1-2 TRBV6-2/TRBV6-3 many - CASSHGQSYGYTF TGTGCCAGCAGTCACGGACAGTCCTATGGCTACACCTTC
TRBJ1-5 TRBV7-8 many - CASTLTPNTRSQPQHF TGTGCCAGCACCTTAACCCCCAATACTAGGAGTCAGCCCCAGCATTTT
TRBJ1-2 TRBV6-9 - - CASSYPSRGAEGYTF TGTGCCAGCAGTTACCCGTCCAGGGGCGCTGAGGGCTACACCTTC
TRBJ1-2 TRBV2 many TRBD1 CASNDRAIVMAGYTF TGTGCCAGCAACGACAGGGCAATCGTTATGGCTGGCTACACCTTC
TRBJ1-6 TRBV20-1 many - CSASRGTVNSPLHF TGCAGTGCTTCACGGGGGACCGTTAATTCACCCCTCCACTTT
TRBJ2-1 TRBV20-1 - - CSARYRVTYNERFF TGCAGTGCTAGGTACAGGGTCACCTACAATGAGCGGTTCTTC